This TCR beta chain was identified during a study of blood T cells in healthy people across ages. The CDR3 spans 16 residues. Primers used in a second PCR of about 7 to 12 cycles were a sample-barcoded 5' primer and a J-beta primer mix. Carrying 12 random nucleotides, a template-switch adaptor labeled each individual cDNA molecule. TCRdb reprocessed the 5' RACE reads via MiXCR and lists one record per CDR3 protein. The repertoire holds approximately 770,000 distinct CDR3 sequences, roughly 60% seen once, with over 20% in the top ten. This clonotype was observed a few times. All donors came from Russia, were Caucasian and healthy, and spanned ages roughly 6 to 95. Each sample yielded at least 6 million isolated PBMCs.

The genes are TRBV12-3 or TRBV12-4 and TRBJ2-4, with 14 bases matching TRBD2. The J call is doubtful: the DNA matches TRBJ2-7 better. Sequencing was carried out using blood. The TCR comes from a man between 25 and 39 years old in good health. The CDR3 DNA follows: TGTGCCAGCAGCCCGGGACTAGCGGGAGTTCGGTCCGAGCAGTACTTC. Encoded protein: CASSPGLAGVRSEQYF.